These 21 T cell receptor beta chains were all obtained from the same sample, sequenced in a study of T cells in Graves' hyperthyroidism and ophthalmopathy. Amplification targeted TCR beta CDR3 regions from RNA transcripts. First-round RT-PCR targeting the TCR CDR3 was performed with the HTBI primer set. TCRdb reanalysed the multiplex PCR reads using MiXCR and keeps one entry per CDR3 protein. Among 640,000 or so distinct CDR3 sequences listed, approximately 14% were seen once. Sequencing was carried out using blood. The source of these receptors is a woman in her late teens or twenties with Graves' ophthalmopathy.

This clonotype was seen many times. The CDR3 DNA reads TGTGCCAGCAGTTTAGGGACAGGTTTTAGCTATGGCTACACCTTC. This gives the protein CASSLGTGFSYGYTF. V gene TRBV12-3 or TRBV12-4 combines with J gene TRBJ1-2, with TRBD1 matching over 7 bases. The CDR3 is 15 amino acids. V lost 1 base, J lost 4 bases, and 6 bases stayed unmatched.

This clonotype was seen a few times. CDR3 nucleotide sequence: TGTGCCAGCAGCCAAGAACTTCGGGACTCTACAGTTAAGACCCAGTACTTC. Translating gives CASSQELRDSTVKTQYF. The chain has TRBV14 and TRBJ2-5; D is possibly TRBD2 (6 bases). The germline CDR1 and CDR2 sequences are SGHDN and FVKESK. The CDR3 is 17 amino acids. Trimming stripped 0 bases from V and 6 bases from J, with 20 bases between. Drawing the rest from reference TRBV14 and TRBJ2-5, the complete variable domain is EAGVTQFPSHSVIEKGQTVTLRCDPISGHDNLYWYRRVMGKEIKFLLHFVKESKQDESGMPNNRFLAERTGGTYSTLKVQPAELEDSGVYFCASSQELRDSTVKTQYFGPGTRLLVL.

This clonotype was counted at least ten times. The V call is TRBV6-2 or TRBV6-3, the J call TRBJ2-7; D possibly corresponds to TRBD2 (6 bases). Germline assignment: CDR1 MNHEY and CDR2 SVGEGT. The CDR3 covers 13 residues. V lost 6 bases and J 2 bases, leaving 11 bases between the germline ends. CDR3 amino acids: CASSPWRAYEQYF. DNA for the CDR3: TGTGCCAGCAGCCCCTGGAGGGCCTACGAGCAGTACTTC.

This clonotype has a count of ten or more. The chain combines TRBV28 with TRBJ1-1; D gene uncertain. Germline CDR1 and CDR2: MDHEN and SYDVKM. The CDR3 is 12 amino acids. Deletions cut 8 bases from V and 7 bases from J, with 14 bases between. The CDR3 DNA is TGTGCCAGCGGTACACGGCTGGTTGAAGCTTTCTTT. This encodes CASGTRLVEAFF.

This clonotype was seen ten or more times. J is TRBJ1-5 and V is TRBV2; 7 bases line up with TRBD1. J lost 2 bases, V lost 7 bases, and 5 bases had no gene match. The CDR3 is 14 amino acids. Per the germline V gene, CDR1 is SNHLY and CDR2 is FYNNEI. CDR3 protein: CASTTGVGNQPQHF. For the CDR3, the DNA is TGTGCCAGCACAACAGGGGTTGGCAATCAGCCCCAGCATTTT.

In its sample, this clonotype was seen many times. V and J are TRBV6-1 and TRBJ2-3; TRBD1 agrees at 11 bases. Trimming at V came to 6 bases and at J to 4 bases, leaving 9 bases not matched to a gene. The CDR3 is made up of 16 amino acids. The germline CDR1 and CDR2 sequences are MNHNS and SASEGT. CDR3 DNA: TGTGCCAGCAGACTAGGACCGGGACAGGGGGCAGATACGCAGTATTTT. The encoded protein is CASRLGPGQGADTQYF.

The sample holds many counts of this clonotype. This chain connects TRBV10-3 to TRBJ1-2; no reliable D call. Germline V lookup: CDR1 ENHRY, CDR2 SYGVKD. V dropped 3 bases and J dropped 5 bases, with 4 bases sitting between them. The CDR3 contains 11 residues. This chain's CDR3 is CAISDIYGYTF. CDR3 DNA: TGTGCCATCAGTGATATTTATGGCTACACCTTC.

This clonotype was detected ten times or more. V is TRBV28 and J is TRBJ2-7, with D possibly being TRBD2 (6 bases). In germline, CDR1 is MDHEN, CDR2 SYDVKM. Between the trimmed V and J ends, which lost 9 bases and 6 bases, there was a span of 15 bases. The CDR3 runs 12 residues. DNA for the CDR3: TGTGCCAGTAAAAGGGGACTCCGCGAGCAGTACTTC. Translation: CASKRGLREQYF.

Many counts were recorded for this clonotype. The J gene is TRBJ1-2, the V gene TRBV20-1; D uncertain. Germline V lookup: CDR1 DFQATT, CDR2 SNEGSKA (reference sequence). The CDR3 runs 13 residues. With 1 base removed from V and 2 bases from J, the gap between germline ends came to 8 bases. The CDR3, as DNA: TGCAGTGCTAGAGCTCTCAGAAACTATGGCTACACCTTC. It translates to CSARALRNYGYTF.

The sample holds many counts of this clonotype. This chain joins TRBV7-8 and TRBJ1-1; TRBD1 matches at 9 bases. The CDR3 spans 15 residues. Germline V gives CDR1 SGHVS, CDR2 FQNEAQ. Losses at the gene ends were 5 bases for V and 8 bases for J; bases not matched to a gene: 12. CDR3 in DNA: TGTGCCAGCAGCCCTTTGGGACAGGGACGGCCCGAAGCTTTCTTT. Encoded protein: CASSPLGQGRPEAFF.

The table lists this clonotype with many counts. V is TRBV24-1 and J is TRBJ2-2, with D unclear. This CDR3 contains 14 residues. The germline CDR1 and CDR2 sequences are KGHDR and SFDVKD. The ends were cut back, 8 bases at V and 1 base at J, with 10 bases in the middle. CDR3 region: CATMRAGNTGELFF. The CDR3 bases are TGTGCCACCATGCGCGCAGGGAACACCGGGGAGCTGTTTTTT.

In this sample, this clonotype turned up many times. V and J are TRBV27 and TRBJ2-7, with 13 bases matching TRBD2. CDR1 is MNHEY and CDR2 is SMNVEV in the germline V gene (reference sequence). The V gene end was trimmed by 5 bases and the J gene end by 6 bases; junction bases not matched to a gene: 7. The CDR3 consists of 15 residues. CDR3 DNA: TGTGCCAGCAGTATCCGGACTAGCGGGAGTGGCGAGCAGTACTTC. Its protein is CASSIRTSGSGEQYF.

Points on this clonotype: A read error may explain this, as a much larger clone is one base away. The genes are TRBV24-1 and TRBJ1-2; D may be TRBD1 (5 bases). V lost 1 base and J 5 bases, leaving 7 bases between the germline ends. Germline loops: CDR1 KGHDR, CDR2 SFDVKD. There are 13 residues in the CDR3. The CDR3 protein is CATSDLSGYGYTF. Written as DNA, the CDR3 is TGTGCCACCAGTGATTTATCAGGGTATGGCTACACCTTC.

This clonotype was picked up a small number of times. V usage is TRBV24-1 and J usage is TRBJ1-1; the match to TRBD1 covers 8 bases. The germline V gene encodes CDR1 KGHDR and CDR2 SFDVKD. The CDR3 runs to 14 residues. V lost 10 bases and J lost 7; bases outside the gene matches: 13. The DNA for the CDR3 is TGTGCCACTATTGAGGACAGGGTAAGGGGTGAAGCTTTCTTT. This encodes CATIEDRVRGEAFF.

This clonotype was counted at least ten times. CDR3 sequence: CAWSPGTVDQPQHF. CDR3 DNA sequence: TGTGCCTGGAGTCCCGGGACTGTTGATCAGCCCCAGCATTTT. This chain connects TRBV30 to TRBJ1-5; tentative D call: TRBD1 (5 bases). Germline V gives CDR1 GTSNPN, CDR2 SVGIG (reference sequence). The CDR3 runs to 14 residues. The germline V and J ends were trimmed by 2 bases and 5 bases, with 13 bases remaining between them.

This clonotype was observed at least ten times. The J gene is TRBJ1-1, the V gene TRBV29-1; D remains unclear. CDR3 size: 13 residues. Looked up from germline, CDR1 is SQVTM and CDR2 is ANQGSEA. Trimming cost V 6 bases and J 3 bases, with 14 bases left between them. CDR3 in amino acids: CSVSPKLDTEAFF. The CDR3 DNA follows: TGCAGCGTCTCTCCCAAATTGGACACTGAAGCTTTCTTT.

This clonotype was counted at least ten times. The rearrangement links TRBV6-1 to TRBJ1-6; a weak D match, TRBD1 (6 bases). The V and J ends lost 4 bases and 5 bases respectively, with 18 bases between them. Germline values: CDR1 MNHNS, CDR2 SASEGT. The CDR3 covers 17 residues. Here the CDR3 reads CASSGPGTSSNNSPLHF. CDR3 coding DNA: TGTGCCAGCAGTGGCCCTGGGACATCTTCAAATAATTCACCCCTCCACTTT.

The V and J genes are TRBV7-2 and TRBJ2-7; D is possibly TRBD1 or TRBD2 (6 bases each). The V gene's germline CDR1 is SGHTA and CDR2 FQGNSA. The CDR3 is made up of 15 amino acids. V was shortened by 1 base and J by 5 bases, with 15 bases between the two germline ends. CDR3 loop: CASSLVTGAIDEQYF. The CDR3 nucleotides are TGTGCCAGCAGCTTAGTTACGGGGGCGATCGACGAGCAGTACTTC.

V and J are TRBV15 and TRBJ1-5; 8 bases match TRBD1. Trimming removed 1 base from V and 3 bases from J; junction bases left unmatched: 5. Looked up from germline, CDR1 is LNHNV and CDR2 is YYDKDF (reference sequence). CDR3 length: 16 amino acids. CDR3 region: CATSRVRTGPNQPQHF. Written as DNA, the CDR3 is TGTGCCACCAGCAGAGTCAGGACAGGGCCCAATCAGCCCCAGCATTTT.

Concerning this clonotype itself: This may come from a read error, since a much larger clone is one base off. The V gene is TRBV27, the J gene TRBJ2-7, with 11 positions matching TRBD2. Germline CDR1 reads MNHEY; CDR2 reads SMNVEV (reference sequence). This CDR3 is built from 14 residues. The V and J ends lost 6 bases and 9 bases, in that order; junction bases with no gene match: 10. The DNA of the CDR3 is TGTGCCAGCAGCCCCCTCTTAGCGGGAGGGCCGCAGTACTTC. Translation gives CASSPLLAGGPQYF.

This clonotype was observed many times. The chain employs TRBV6-5 and TRBJ1-1; 8 bases fit TRBD1. The CDR3 loop spans 16 amino acids. Germline V lookup: CDR1 MNHEY, CDR2 SVGAGI. Trimming removed 0 bases from V and 2 bases from J; junction bases left unmatched: 5. CDR3 protein: CASSYSKPGGNTEAFF. CDR3 bases: TGTGCCAGCAGTTACTCGAAACCAGGGGGCAACACTGAAGCTTTCTTT.